This is a list of T cell receptor beta chains from one sample in a study of beta chain features in type 1 diabetes. Only in-frame clones appear in the TCRdb table, and some are missing; sequencing was by immunoSEQ multiplex PCR. Here the sample spans some 270,000 clones, 12% to 15% being singletons. The sequencing sample was made of naive CD4+ T cells from blood. These receptors came from a woman between 40 and 50 years old in good health. Both conserved end residues are part of each CDR3. Clone sizes are given selectively: once, few, many, or a class where the clone is expanded.

NA,TRBV18,CASSRTSSYNEQFF
few,TRBV7-2,CASSLGGRELFF
few,TRBV2,CASKLAGGPYEQYF
NA,TRBV4-1,CASSQGPTGRLNSPLHF
few,TRBV9,CASSVAVGGGYEQYF
NA,TRBV19,CASSILGEGRGGELFF
NA,TRBV5-1,CASSLGSRLITDTQYF
NA,TRBV5-1,CASSSGQGPRVAYEQYF
NA,TRBV5-1,CASSLGTSGRTDTQYF
NA,TRBV4-2,CASSQDRGLGEQYF
NA,TRBV18,CASSPGGHQNEQYF
NA,TRBV7-2,CASGHEGQGNTEAFF
few,TRBV11-2,CASSLDRGRGYTF